This TCR beta chain is drawn from a study of T cell responses to AZD1222 COVID-19 vaccine. Study at large: Both about-4-week and about-12-week second-dose recipients were combined. Study-level findings and limits: Clonal diversity may have been underestimated in mostly white British donors. Baseline antibody screening turned up just six seropositive AZD1222 recipients. Among spike-specific TCRs, nearly half reportedly target unmutated variant regions.

From germline, CDR1 is MGHDK and CDR2 SYGVNS. This CDR3 region has 16 residues. V was trimmed by 6 bases and J by 4 bases, leaving 21 bases between them. Note on this clone: What it recognizes is unknown.

TCRdb's copy holds only in-frame clones and misses some; the assay was immunoSEQ multiplex PCR. In the table there are about 120,000 clones, 87% of which are singletons. The chain couples TRBV25-1 to TRBJ1-1; possibly TRBD1 for D (5 bases). The TCR sequence derives from an adult in good health. This material consisted of peripheral blood, taken on day 0 of AZD1222 vaccination. CDR3 in DNA: TGTGCCAGCAGCCAACCGGGACTCGGTAGGGGCACTGAAGCTTTCTTT. Translated: CASSQPGLGRGTEAFF.